A selection of T cell receptor beta chains follows, all from one sample in a study of blood T cell repertoires in COVID-19. Produced via immunoSEQ multiplex PCR; TCRdb's table is partial and in-frame only. The sample holds fewer than 400,000 clones, about nine tenths seen once. Sequencing used PBMCs or T cells enriched from blood (not recorded which). The receptors here all came from a woman aged 25 to 45 who had recovered from COVID-19. CDR3s include the opening cysteine and the closing phenylalanine or tryptophan. Each record gives: V gene, J gene, CDR3 protein.

v_call: TRBV29-1; j_call: TRBJ2-4; cdr3_aa: CSVWGLSSDIQYF
v_call: TRBV9; j_call: TRBJ2-3; cdr3_aa: CASSREGGGTDTQYF
v_call: TRBV19; j_call: TRBJ1-2; cdr3_aa: CASSRDRVNYGYTF
v_call: TRBV28; j_call: TRBJ2-7; cdr3_aa: CASSRAGVAPFSYEQYF
v_call: TRBV5-1; j_call: TRBJ1-2; cdr3_aa: CASSPSGANYGYTF
v_call: TRBV7-2; j_call: TRBJ1-2; cdr3_aa: CASSLGRSYGYTF
v_call: TRBV3-1/TRBV3-2; j_call: TRBJ1-6; cdr3_aa: CASSQGQDHHF
v_call: TRBV7-6; j_call: TRBJ2-1; cdr3_aa: CASSPFSGGASYNEQFF
v_call: TRBV10-1; j_call: TRBJ2-7; cdr3_aa: CASIILAGAYEQYF
v_call: TRBV6-5; j_call: TRBJ1-2; cdr3_aa: CASSTGYGYTF
v_call: TRBV7-9; j_call: TRBJ1-2; cdr3_aa: CASSNTGTGITSYGYTF
v_call: TRBV6-1; j_call: TRBJ1-6; cdr3_aa: CASSGGTLGFSFYNSPLHF
v_call: TRBV30; j_call: TRBJ2-5; cdr3_aa: CAWNRDQETQYF
v_call: TRBV19; j_call: TRBJ1-6; cdr3_aa: CASSHTRQGKGLHF
v_call: TRBV28; j_call: TRBJ2-2; cdr3_aa: CASSPSTRLAGLAGELFF
v_call: TRBV15; j_call: TRBJ2-1; cdr3_aa: CATSSLMTSGRQGEQFF
v_call: TRBV7-2; j_call: TRBJ1-3; cdr3_aa: CASSLYEVSGNTIYF
v_call: TRBV7-9; j_call: TRBJ2-6; cdr3_aa: CASSLVRGLGANVLTF
v_call: TRBV7-9; j_call: TRBJ1-4; cdr3_aa: CASSLGGPEKLFF
v_call: TRBV28; j_call: TRBJ1-5; cdr3_aa: CASSTHRGRQPQHF